This entry concerns a single TCR beta chain. The sample belongs to a study of blood T cell repertoires in COVID-19. The overall study: PBMCs, B-cell-depleted T cells, or T cells provided the cDNA or gDNA that made up the material.

Original processing notes: Quantification of nucleated cells was approximated via reference gene primer amplification. Generated by immunoSEQ multiplex PCR, the TCRdb table keeps only in-frame clones and is missing some. That table supplies the V and J calls and clone size; D and trimming were determined from the DNA. This sample has about 65,000 clones, with around 79% found just once. The sample consisted of peripheral blood. This sequence originates from a human donor in a cohort sampled during active COVID-19.

In nucleotides, the CDR3 is TGTGCCAGTAGTATAGGGGGACTAGCGGGACAACACAATGAGCAGTTCTTC. It yields the protein CASSIGGLAGQHNEQFF. This chain connects TRBV19 to TRBJ2-1, with TRBD2 identical over 13 bases. The CDR3 spans 17 residues. V lost 1 base and J lost 5; bases outside the gene matches: 5. Germline V lookup: CDR1 LNHDA, CDR2 SQIVND (reference sequence).